The rows below give T cell receptor beta chains drawn from one sample of a study of Ad26.COV2.S vaccination and SARS-CoV-2 variants. Clones were sequenced by immunoSEQ multiplex PCR, and TCRdb holds only the in-frame ones, with some missing. The sample records about 370,000 clones, approximately 86% being singletons. The sequencing used peripheral blood, collected in a trial of Ad26.COV2.S vaccine versus placebo. Receptors were obtained from a person aged 18-65 years who received the Ad26.COV2.S COVID-19 vaccine or a placebo. Both conserved end residues are part of each CDR3. D genes are given only for firm matches. Clone sizes are given selectively: once, few, many, or a class where the clone is expanded.

abundance | j_gene | d_gene | v_gene | CDR3aa | CDR3nt
. | TRBJ2-1 | . | TRBV14 | CASSHGSYNEQFF | TGTGCCAGCAGCCACGGGAGCTACAATGAGCAGTTCTTC
few | TRBJ2-3 | . | TRBV11-3 | CASSPSFSPGAVDTQYF | TGTGCCAGCAGCCCATCCTTTTCGCCAGGGGCCGTGGATACGCAGTATTTT
. | TRBJ2-7 | . | TRBV6-6 | CASTSSLSYEQYF | TGTGCCAGCACATCCAGTCTCTCCTACGAGCAGTACTTC
. | TRBJ1-2 | . | TRBV6-5 | CASGNGFGYTF | TGTGCCAGCGGTAATGGGTTCGGCTACACCTTC
. | TRBJ1-3 | . | TRBV11-2 | CASSLSGNTIYF | TGTGCCAGCAGCTTGTCTGGAAACACCATATATTTT
few | TRBJ1-4 | TRBD1 | TRBV5-4 | CASSSNRGEDEKLFF | TGTGCCAGCAGCTCCAACAGGGGGGAGGATGAAAAACTGTTTTTT
. | TRBJ1-1 | . | TRBV7-9 | CASSSPSGGMNTEAFF | TGTGCCAGCAGCTCCCCCTCGGGGGGTATGAACACTGAAGCTTTCTTT
. | TRBJ1-2 | . | TRBV7-9 | CASSLAYDGAAAYDGYTF | TGTGCCAGCAGCTTAGCGTACGATGGGGCAGCGGCTTATGATGGCTACACCTTC
. | TRBJ2-7 | . | TRBV6-6 | CASRGPSPYEQYF | TGTGCCAGCAGGGGACCCTCGCCTTACGAGCAGTACTTC
. | TRBJ2-3 | TRBD2 | TRBV6-1 | CASSDLAGGPTDTQYF | TGTGCCAGCAGTGATCTAGCGGGGGGACCCACAGATACGCAGTATTTT
. | TRBJ1-2 | . | TRBV19 | CASSIHQGTSYGYTF | TGTGCCAGTAGTATTCATCAGGGGACGTCGTACGGCTACACCTTC
few | TRBJ2-7 | . | TRBV19 | CASSIARKAEQYF | TGTGCCAGTAGTATAGCCCGGAAGGCTGAGCAGTACTTC
once | TRBJ1-2 | . | TRBV7-8 | CASSRRTRVNYDDGYTF | TGTGCCAGCAGCCGACGGACCCGGGTCAACTACGATGATGGCTACACCTTC
. | TRBJ2-1 | TRBD1 | TRBV10-2 | CASSIDRAVNEQFF | TGCGCCAGCAGTATCGACAGGGCTGTCAATGAGCAGTTCTTC
few | TRBJ1-2 | . | TRBV5-6 | CASSPEAGGLYGYTF | TGTGCCAGCAGCCCCGAGGCGGGGGGACTCTATGGCTACACCTTC
. | TRBJ1-2 | TRBD1 | TRBV12-3/TRBV12-4 | CASTYRGQDGYTF | TGTGCCAGCACCTACAGGGGGCAGGATGGCTACACCTTC
. | TRBJ1-1 | TRBD1 | TRBV28 | CASSLDRGAFF | TGTGCCAGCAGTTTGGACAGGGGGGCTTTCTTT
. | TRBJ1-1 | . | TRBV5-6 | CASTLRAGPAFF | TGTGCCAGCACCCTGCGGGCAGGGCCGGCTTTCTTT
. | TRBJ2-7 | . | TRBV6-1 | CASSEPGETYEQYF | TGTGCCAGCAGTGAACCAGGGGAAACCTACGAGCAGTACTTC
. | TRBJ2-1 | TRBD2 | TRBV7-2 | CASSSFQRGEQFF | TGTGCCAGCAGCTCGTTCCAGCGGGGTGAGCAGTTCTTC
. | TRBJ1-1 | TRBD1 | TRBV5-1 | CASSGNRGLSTEAFF | TGCGCCAGCAGCGGAAACAGGGGGCTATCCACTGAAGCTTTCTTT
. | TRBJ2-1 | . | TRBV2 | CASGFHNEQFF | TGTGCCAGCGGGTTCCACAATGAGCAGTTCTTC
. | TRBJ2-1 | . | TRBV29-1 | CSVGYGHNEQFF | TGCAGCGTAGGGTACGGGCACAATGAGCAGTTCTTC
. | TRBJ2-2 | . | TRBV19 | CASSPRLVTGELFF | TGTGCCAGTAGCCCTAGACTAGTCACCGGGGAGCTGTTTTTT
. | TRBJ2-1 | . | TRBV9 | CASSDGVSSYNEQFF | TGTGCCAGCAGCGACGGGGTCAGCTCCTACAATGAGCAGTTCTTC
. | TRBJ1-2 | . | TRBV19 | CASSMAGAYGYTF | TGTGCCAGTAGTATGGCTGGGGCCTATGGCTACACCTTC
. | TRBJ2-7 | TRBD1 | TRBV9 | CASSPPGQGTYEQYF | TGTGCCAGCAGCCCCCCGGGACAGGGAACCTACGAGCAGTACTTC
. | TRBJ1-3 | . | TRBV18 | CASSPWPIFRGNTIYF | TGTGCCAGCTCACCATGGCCTATATTCCGAGGAAACACCATATATTTT
. | TRBJ1-1 | . | TRBV19 | CASSLSRETEAFF | TGTGCCAGTAGTCTCTCGCGGGAAACTGAAGCTTTCTTT
. | TRBJ1-4 | . | TRBV11-2 | CASSSPGWGADNEKLFF | TGTGCCAGCAGCTCACCCGGTTGGGGGGCGGATAATGAAAAACTGTTTTTT
once | TRBJ2-1 | TRBD2 | TRBV11-2 | CASSLDGTSGVFSYNEQFF | TGTGCCAGCAGCTTAGATGGGACTAGCGGGGTCTTCTCCTACAATGAGCAGTTCTTC
. | TRBJ1-2 | TRBD1 | TRBV4-1 | CASSQGTGGEKFNYGYTF | TGCGCCAGCAGCCAGGGGACAGGGGGCGAAAAATTTAACTATGGCTACACCTTC
. | TRBJ2-1 | . | TRBV4-1 | CASSQRINEQFF | TGCGCCAGCAGCCAACGAATTAATGAGCAGTTCTTC
. | TRBJ1-2 | TRBD1 | TRBV5-6 | CASSTGGGKGYTF | TGTGCCAGCAGTACAGGGGGCGGCAAGGGCTACACCTTC
. | TRBJ1-2 | . | TRBV10-3 | CAIRQGLRDYGYTF | TGTGCCATCAGGCAGGGCCTGCGGGACTATGGCTACACCTTC
. | TRBJ2-7 | TRBD1 | TRBV2 | CASSGGQGTSYEQYF | TGTGCCAGCAGTGGAGGACAGGGCACATCCTACGAGCAGTACTTC
once | TRBJ2-1 | TRBD2 | TRBV15 | CATSRELAGGDDEQFF | TGTGCCACCAGCAGAGAACTAGCGGGGGGCGACGATGAGCAGTTCTTC
. | TRBJ1-1 | TRBD1 | TRBV18 | CASSLYIRDRKTEAFF | TGTGCCAGCTCCCTGTATATCCGGGACAGGAAAACTGAAGCTTTCTTT
. | TRBJ1-2 | . | TRBV21-1 | CASSKEGGGENYGYTF | TGTGCCAGCAGCAAAGAAGGAGGGGGCGAAAACTATGGCTACACCTTC